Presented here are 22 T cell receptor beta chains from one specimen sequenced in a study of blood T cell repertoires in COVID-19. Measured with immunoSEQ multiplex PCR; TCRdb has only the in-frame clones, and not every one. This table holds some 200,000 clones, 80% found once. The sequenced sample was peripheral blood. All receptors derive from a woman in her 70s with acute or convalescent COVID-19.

The CDR3 sequence: CASSGTGQPYEQYF. The CDR3 DNA follows: TGTGCCAGTAGTGGGACAGGGCAACCCTACGAGCAGTACTTC. The genes are TRBV19 and TRBJ2-7, with TRBD1 matching 9 bases. J was trimmed by 2 bases and V by 5 bases; bases with no gene match: 4. Germline V gene data show CDR1 as LNHDA and CDR2 as SQIVND (reference sequence). The CDR3 extends over 14 amino acids.

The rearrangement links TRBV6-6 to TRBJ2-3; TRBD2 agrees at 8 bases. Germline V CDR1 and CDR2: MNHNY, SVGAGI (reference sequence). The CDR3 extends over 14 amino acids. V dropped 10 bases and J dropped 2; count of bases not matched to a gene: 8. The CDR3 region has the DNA TGTGCCACGGGAAGCGGGAGTAACACAGATACGCAGTATTTT. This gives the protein CATGSGSNTDTQYF.

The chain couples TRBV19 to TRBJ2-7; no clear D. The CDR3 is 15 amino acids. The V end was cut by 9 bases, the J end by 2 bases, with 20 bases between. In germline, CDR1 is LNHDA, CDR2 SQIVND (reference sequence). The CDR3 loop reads CASAHSAQATYEQYF. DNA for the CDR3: TGTGCCAGCGCCCACTCGGCCCAGGCCACCTACGAGCAGTACTTC. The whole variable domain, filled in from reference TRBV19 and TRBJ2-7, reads DGGITQSPKYLFRKEGQNVTLSCEQNLNHDAMYWYRQDPGQGLRLIYYSQIVNDFQKGDIAEGYSVSREKKESFPLTVTSAQKNPTAFYLCASAHSAQATYEQYFGPGTRLTVT.

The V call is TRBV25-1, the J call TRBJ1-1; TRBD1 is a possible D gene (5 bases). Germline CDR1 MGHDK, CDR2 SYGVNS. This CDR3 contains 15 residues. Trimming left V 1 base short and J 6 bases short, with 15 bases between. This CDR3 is CASSESGDRAPEAFF. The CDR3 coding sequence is TGTGCCAGCAGTGAATCGGGGGACCGCGCCCCTGAAGCTTTCTTT.

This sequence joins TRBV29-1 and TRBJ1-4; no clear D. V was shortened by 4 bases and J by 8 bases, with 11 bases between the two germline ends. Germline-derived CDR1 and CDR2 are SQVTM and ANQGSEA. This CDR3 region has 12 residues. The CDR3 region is CSVVGLGEKLFF. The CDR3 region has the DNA TGCAGCGTTGTTGGGCTTGGCGAAAAACTGTTTTTT.

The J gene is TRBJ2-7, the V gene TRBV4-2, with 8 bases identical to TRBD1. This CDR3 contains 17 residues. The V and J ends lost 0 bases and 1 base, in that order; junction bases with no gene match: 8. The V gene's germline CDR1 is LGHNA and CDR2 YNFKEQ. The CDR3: CASSQEAFGQGSYEQYF. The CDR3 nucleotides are TGTGCCAGCAGCCAAGAAGCCTTTGGACAGGGTTCCTACGAGCAGTACTTC.

CDR3 sequence: CASSPLVGNQPQHF. Here the CDR3 DNA reads TGTGCCAGCAGTCCACTCGTCGGCAATCAGCCCCAGCATTTT. The chain employs TRBV27 and TRBJ1-5; D remains unclear. V lost 5 bases and J lost 2, with 10 bases in between. The CDR3 spans 14 residues. CDR1 and CDR2 from the germline V gene are MNHEY and SMNVEV (reference sequence).

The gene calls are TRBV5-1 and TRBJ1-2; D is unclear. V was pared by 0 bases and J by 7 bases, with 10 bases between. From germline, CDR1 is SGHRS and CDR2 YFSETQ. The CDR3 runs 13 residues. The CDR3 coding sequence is TGCGCCAGCAGCTTGGCCGAGCGGGTTGGCTACACCTTC. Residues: CASSLAERVGYTF.

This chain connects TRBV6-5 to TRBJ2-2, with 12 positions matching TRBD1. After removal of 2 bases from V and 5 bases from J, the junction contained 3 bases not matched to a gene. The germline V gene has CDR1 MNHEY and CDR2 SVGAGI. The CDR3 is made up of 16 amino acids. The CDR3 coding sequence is TGTGCCAGCAGTTACCGGGGACAGGGGGCGACCGGGGAGCTGTTTTTT. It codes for CASSYRGQGATGELFF.

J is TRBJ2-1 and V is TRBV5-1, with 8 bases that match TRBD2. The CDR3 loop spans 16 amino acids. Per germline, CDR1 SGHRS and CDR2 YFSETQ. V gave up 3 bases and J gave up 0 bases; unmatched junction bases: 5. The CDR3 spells CASSWVAGNSYNEQFF. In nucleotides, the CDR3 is TGCGCCAGCAGCTGGGTAGCGGGAAACTCCTACAATGAGCAGTTCTTC.

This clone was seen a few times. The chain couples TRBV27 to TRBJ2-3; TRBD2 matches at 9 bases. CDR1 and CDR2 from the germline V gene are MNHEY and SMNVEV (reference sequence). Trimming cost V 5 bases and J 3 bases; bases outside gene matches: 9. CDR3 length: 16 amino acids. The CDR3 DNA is TGTGCCAGCAGTCCCGGACTAGCGAAAAGGACAGATACGCAGTATTTT. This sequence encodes CASSPGLAKRTDTQYF.

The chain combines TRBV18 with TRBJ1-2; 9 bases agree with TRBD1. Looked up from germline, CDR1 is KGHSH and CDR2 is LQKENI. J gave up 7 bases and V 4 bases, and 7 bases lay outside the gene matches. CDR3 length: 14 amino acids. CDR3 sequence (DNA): TGTGCCAGCTCACAACAGGGGGCCGACGTTGGCTACACCTTC. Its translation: CASSQQGADVGYTF.

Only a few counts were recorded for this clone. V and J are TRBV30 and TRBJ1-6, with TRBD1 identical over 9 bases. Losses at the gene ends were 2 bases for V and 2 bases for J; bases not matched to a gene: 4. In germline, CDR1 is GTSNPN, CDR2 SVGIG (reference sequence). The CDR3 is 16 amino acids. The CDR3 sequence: CAWSTGQGTYNSPLHF. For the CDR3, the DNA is TGTGCCTGGAGTACTGGACAGGGGACCTATAATTCACCCCTCCACTTT.

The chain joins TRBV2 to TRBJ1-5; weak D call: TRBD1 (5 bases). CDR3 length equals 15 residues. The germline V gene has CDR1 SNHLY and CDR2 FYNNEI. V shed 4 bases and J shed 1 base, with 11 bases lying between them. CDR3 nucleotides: TGTGCCAGCAGTGTAGGGGCAGGCAGCAATCAGCCCCAGCATTTT. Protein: CASSVGAGSNQPQHF.

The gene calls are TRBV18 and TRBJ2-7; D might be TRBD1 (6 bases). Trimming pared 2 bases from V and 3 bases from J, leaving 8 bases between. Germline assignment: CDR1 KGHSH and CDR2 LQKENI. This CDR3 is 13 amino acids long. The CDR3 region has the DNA TGTGCCAGCTCACCAGGACAGATCTACGAGCAGTACTTC. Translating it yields CASSPGQIYEQYF.

In DNA form, the CDR3 reads TGTGCCAGCAGCACCCTAGCATCACCCCTCCACTTT. Translated: CASSTLASPLHF. The genes are TRBV5-6 and TRBJ1-6; D is unresolved. This CDR3 comprises 12 residues. Trimming shortened V by 4 bases and J by 10 bases, and 9 bases separated the two germline ends. From germline, CDR1 is SGHDT and CDR2 YYEEEE.

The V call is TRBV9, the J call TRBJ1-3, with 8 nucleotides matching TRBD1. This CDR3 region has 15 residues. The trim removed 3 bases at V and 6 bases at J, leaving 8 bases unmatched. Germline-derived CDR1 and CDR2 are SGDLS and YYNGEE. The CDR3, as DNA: TGTGCCAGCAGCGCGGGTTGGACAGGGATAAACACCATATATTTT. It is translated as CASSAGWTGINTIYF.

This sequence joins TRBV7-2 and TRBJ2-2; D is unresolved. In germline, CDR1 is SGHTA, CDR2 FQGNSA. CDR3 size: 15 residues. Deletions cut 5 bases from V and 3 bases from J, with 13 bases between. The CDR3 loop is CASSPKQWDTGELFF. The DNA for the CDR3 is TGTGCCAGCAGCCCCAAACAGTGGGACACCGGGGAGCTGTTTTTT.

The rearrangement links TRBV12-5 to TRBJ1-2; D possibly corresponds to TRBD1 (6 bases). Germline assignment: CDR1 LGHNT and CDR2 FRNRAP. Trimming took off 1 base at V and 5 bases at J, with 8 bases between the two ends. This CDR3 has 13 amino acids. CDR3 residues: CASGLDTGYGYTF. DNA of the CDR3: TGTGCTAGTGGTTTGGATACAGGGTATGGCTACACCTTC.

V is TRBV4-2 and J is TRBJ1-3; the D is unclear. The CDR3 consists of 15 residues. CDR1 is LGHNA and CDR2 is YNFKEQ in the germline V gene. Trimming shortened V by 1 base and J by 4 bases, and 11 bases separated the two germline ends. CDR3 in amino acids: CASSQAIVAGNTIYF. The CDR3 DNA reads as TGTGCCAGCAGCCAAGCCATCGTAGCCGGAAACACCATATATTTT.

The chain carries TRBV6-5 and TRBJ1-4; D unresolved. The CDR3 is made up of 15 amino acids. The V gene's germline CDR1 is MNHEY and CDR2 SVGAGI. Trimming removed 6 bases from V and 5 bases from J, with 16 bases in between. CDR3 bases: TGTGCCAGCAGCACGAAGGTAGGAGAAAATGAAAAACTGTTTTTT. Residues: CASSTKVGENEKLFF.

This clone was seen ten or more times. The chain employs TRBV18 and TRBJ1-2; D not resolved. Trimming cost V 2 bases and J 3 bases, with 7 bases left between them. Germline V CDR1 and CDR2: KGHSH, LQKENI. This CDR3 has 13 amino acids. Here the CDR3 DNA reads TGTGCCAGCTCACCAGAGGGTTACTATGGCTACACCTTC. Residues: CASSPEGYYGYTF.